The 27 T cell receptor beta chains given below trace back to one sample, sequenced in a study of shared clonotypes between healthy human individuals. Libraries were prepared by immunoSEQ multiplex PCR; TCRdb keeps only in-frame clonotypes and omits some of them. Seen here are more than 2 million clones, over 85% observed once, and the top ten hold approximately 1.6%. Naive CD8 cells lacked CD45RO and underwent positive selection for CCR7, leaving out terminally differentiated effector memory CD45RA+ cells. Source material: naive CD8+ T cells from PBMCs. The origin of the receptors is a man between 18 and 29 years old in good health. Some clones in this sample may be carry-over from other donors' samples.

This chain links TRBV11-2 with TRBJ2-7; the match to TRBD2 covers 9 bases. The CDR3 extends over 16 amino acids. Germline V gives CDR1 SGHAT, CDR2 FQNNGV. Trimming took 1 base from V and 3 from J; bases not matched to a gene: 7. The CDR3 sequence: CASSLGPSGVLYEQYF. The CDR3 DNA reads TGTGCCAGCAGCTTAGGCCCTAGCGGGGTTCTCTACGAGCAGTACTTC.

The CDR3 DNA follows: TGTGCCAGTAGTATAGGGTTCCCCGACTACAATGAGCAGTTCTTC. Residues: CASSIGFPDYNEQFF. This chain uses TRBV19 with TRBJ2-1, with unresolved D. Germline V gene lookup returns CDR1 LNHDA and CDR2 SQIVND (reference sequence). This CDR3 has 15 amino acids. The germline V and J ends were trimmed by 1 base and 3 bases, with 10 bases remaining between them.

V gene TRBV7-9 combines with J gene TRBJ2-2, with 7 bases identical to TRBD2. Unmatched junction bases numbered 8, after V lost 4 bases and J lost 3 bases. In germline, CDR1 is SEHNR, CDR2 FQNEAQ (reference sequence). The CDR3 contains 16 residues. The CDR3 reads CASSSPLADDTGELFF. The DNA of the CDR3 is TGTGCCAGCAGCTCACCGCTAGCGGACGACACCGGGGAGCTGTTTTTT.

The V call is TRBV7-9, the J call TRBJ1-3, with a possible D match to TRBD1 (5 bases). The CDR3 runs to 16 residues. Trimming pared 2 bases from V and 4 bases from J, leaving 15 bases between. Germline V gene data show CDR1 as SEHNR and CDR2 as FQNEAQ (reference sequence). The CDR3 is CASSLTGAPPGNTIYF. CDR3 coding DNA: TGTGCCAGCAGCTTAACCGGGGCGCCACCAGGAAACACCATATATTTT.

The J gene is TRBJ2-7, the V gene TRBV27; weak D call: TRBD1 (5 bases). Trimming left V 3 bases short and J 2 bases short, with 11 bases between. The CDR3 is 14 residues long. CDR1 is MNHEY, CDR2 SMNVEV, per germline (reference sequence). The CDR3 here is CASSFGAETYEQYF. CDR3 DNA: TGTGCCAGCAGTTTTGGGGCAGAAACCTACGAGCAGTACTTC.

V and J are TRBV11-2 and TRBJ1-2, with a weak D call TRBD1 (5 bases). The germline V gene encodes CDR1 SGHAT and CDR2 FQNNGV. This CDR3 region has 16 residues. Trimming took off 1 base at V and 5 bases at J, with 17 bases between the two ends. CDR3 nucleotide sequence: TGTGCCAGCAGCTTAGTTAAAACTGGGACGGTTTATGGCTACACCTTC. Translating it yields CASSLVKTGTVYGYTF.

This clone showed up just once. The CDR3 reads CSVDTWDRGNYGYTF. CDR3 sequence (DNA): TGCAGCGTTGATACCTGGGACAGGGGGAACTATGGCTACACCTTC. The J gene is TRBJ1-2, the V gene TRBV29-1; 11 bases line up with TRBD1. With V trimmed by 3 bases and J by 2 bases, 5 bases remained unmatched. The CDR3 runs 15 residues. Germline V gene sequence: CDR1 SQVTM, CDR2 ANQGSEA.

The gene calls are TRBV25-1 and TRBJ1-2; 9 bases line up with TRBD1. The CDR3 spans 16 residues. J lost 1 base, V lost 3 bases, and 6 bases had no gene match. Per the germline V gene, CDR1 is MGHDK and CDR2 is SYGVNS. The CDR3 DNA reads as TGTGCCAGCAGTGAGGGGGACAGGGAGATTAACTATGGCTACACCTTC. It is translated as CASSEGDREINYGYTF.

The chain links TRBV7-6 to TRBJ1-1; possible D gene TRBD1, 6 bases. Trimming stripped 3 bases from V and 10 bases from J, with 24 bases between. This CDR3 is 16 amino acids long. Per the germline V gene, CDR1 is SGHVS and CDR2 is FNYEAQ. The CDR3 sequence: CASSFSAFGGAGLAFF. The DNA of the CDR3 is TGTGCCAGCAGCTTCTCCGCCTTCGGGGGGGCCGGCCTAGCTTTCTTT.

The J gene is TRBJ2-6, the V gene TRBV25-1, with D perhaps TRBD2 (6 bases). The CDR3 extends over 16 amino acids. Germline values: CDR1 MGHDK, CDR2 SYGVNS. The V and J ends lost 4 bases and 4 bases respectively, with 14 bases between them. This chain's CDR3 is CASSGGERVGANVLTF. CDR3 nucleotides: TGTGCCAGCAGTGGGGGGGAAAGGGTCGGGGCCAACGTCCTGACTTTC.

This rearrangement joins TRBV9 to TRBJ2-2, with D perhaps matching TRBD1 (5 bases). Trimming cost V 3 bases and J 0 bases, with 12 bases left between them. Germline CDR1 is SGDLS and CDR2 is YYNGEE. The CDR3 extends over 16 amino acids. The CDR3 reads CASSAISRANTGELFF. As DNA, the CDR3 is TGTGCCAGCAGCGCTATCTCCAGGGCGAACACCGGGGAGCTGTTTTTT.

This clone has just one count. This chain's CDR3 is CASTSIQGVNTEAFF. In DNA form, the CDR3 reads TGTGCCAGCACCTCGATCCAGGGTGTGAACACTGAAGCTTTCTTT. The chain recombines TRBV7-9 with TRBJ1-1; TRBD1 might be the D (5 bases). Per germline, CDR1 SEHNR and CDR2 FQNEAQ (reference sequence). The germline V and J ends were trimmed by 7 bases and 0 bases, with 15 bases remaining between them. This CDR3 is built from 15 residues.

The chain is built from TRBV7-9 and TRBJ1-2, with D maybe TRBD1 (6 bases). Germline assignment: CDR1 SEHNR and CDR2 FQNEAQ (reference sequence). V was clipped by 5 bases and J by 2 bases, with 9 bases between them. This CDR3 is built from 13 residues. The CDR3 loop reads CASSADSNYGYTF. In DNA, the CDR3 is TGTGCCAGCAGCGCGGACAGCAACTATGGCTACACCTTC.

The chain links TRBV28 to TRBJ2-7; D may be TRBD1 (6 bases). This CDR3 is 15 amino acids long. Germline CDR1 is MDHEN and CDR2 is SYDVKM. The V end was cut by 6 bases, the J end by 0 bases, with 15 bases between. As DNA, the CDR3 is TGTGCCAGCAGCAATCCAGGGGACCTCTCCTACGAGCAGTACTTC. Its translation is CASSNPGDLSYEQYF.

The chain is built from TRBV29-1 and TRBJ2-3, with TRBD2 matching 14 bases. This CDR3 has 15 residues. The V gene end was trimmed by 5 bases and the J gene end by 2 bases; junction bases not matched to a gene: 3. From germline, CDR1 is SQVTM and CDR2 ANQGSEA. For the CDR3, the DNA is TGCAGCGTTAGGGGACTAGCGGGAGTCACAGATACGCAGTATTTT. Encoded protein: CSVRGLAGVTDTQYF.

The chain links TRBV5-5 to TRBJ1-2; D call uncertain. The V end was cut by 4 bases, the J end by 6 bases, with 19 bases between. This CDR3 is built from 15 residues. The germline V gene encodes CDR1 SGHKS and CDR2 YYEKEE (reference sequence). The CDR3 sequence is CASSPREGPKDGYTF. The CDR3 nucleotides read TGTGCCAGCAGCCCTCGTGAGGGTCCCAAAGATGGCTACACCTTC.

The chain uses TRBV12-5 and TRBJ2-1; 10 bases match TRBD1. V dropped 6 bases and J dropped 5; count of bases not matched to a gene: 10. Germline V lookup: CDR1 LGHNT, CDR2 FRNRAP. This CDR3 has 16 amino acids. Here the CDR3 DNA reads TGTGCTAGTGGAATAGAGGGACAGGGGAACCACAATGAGCAGTTCTTC. It translates to CASGIEGQGNHNEQFF.

V is TRBV11-2 and J is TRBJ2-7, with 8 positions matching TRBD1. V was clipped by 3 bases and J by 7 bases; unmatched bases: 8. From germline, CDR1 is SGHAT and CDR2 FQNNGV. The CDR3 length is 14 residues. The CDR3 coding sequence is TGTGCCAGCAGCTTTGGTCAGGGGGCGTTTGAGCAGTACTTC. This codes for CASSFGQGAFEQYF. Filled out from reference TRBV11-2 and TRBJ2-7, the complete variable domain reads EAGVAQSPRYKIIEKRQSVAFWCNPISGHATLYWYQQILGQGPKLLIQFQNNGVVDDSQLPKDRFSAERLKGVDSTLKIQPAKLEDSAVYLCASSFGQGAFEQYFGPGTRLTVT.

This clone was observed once. The chain links TRBV6-5 to TRBJ2-2, with no clear D. Germline assignment: CDR1 MNHEY and CDR2 SVGAGI. The CDR3 runs to 10 residues. V lost 10 bases, J lost 6 bases, and 6 bases lay in between. The CDR3 DNA follows: TGTGCCATCCTAGCCGGGGAGCTGTTTTTT. It yields the protein CAILAGELFF.

The gene calls are TRBV6-5 and TRBJ2-1; D is unclear. Trimming stripped 6 bases from V and 6 bases from J, with 9 bases between. Germline lookup yields CDR1 MNHEY and CDR2 SVGAGI. The CDR3 sequence is 12 residues long. Here the CDR3 DNA reads TGTGCCAGCAGCCCCGGATCCAATGAGCAGTTCTTC. This codes for CASSPGSNEQFF.

This chain uses TRBV7-8 with TRBJ2-3; D gene uncertain. The germline V and J ends were trimmed by 1 base and 0 bases, with 14 bases remaining between them. The CDR3 loop spans 17 amino acids. The V gene's germline CDR1 is SGHVS and CDR2 FQNEAQ. CDR3 in amino acids: CASSLVVPGESTDTQYF. CDR3 in DNA: TGTGCCAGCAGCTTAGTTGTTCCGGGCGAGAGCACAGATACGCAGTATTTT.

This clone has just one count. The rearrangement uses TRBV6-1 and TRBJ2-7; D gene ambiguous. The CDR3 is 13 residues long. V was shortened by 4 bases and J by 1 base, with 8 bases between the two germline ends. The V gene's germline CDR1 is MNHNS and CDR2 SASEGT. CDR3 bases: TGTGCCAGCAGTGTAACCCGTTCCTACGAGCAGTACTTC. This translates into CASSVTRSYEQYF.

This clone was detected only once. The rearrangement links TRBV7-2 to TRBJ1-3; possible D gene TRBD1, 6 bases. V was cut by 1 base and J by 0 bases, with 19 bases left in between. CDR1 is SGHTA and CDR2 is FQGNSA in the germline V gene. The CDR3 is made up of 19 amino acids. The DNA of the CDR3 is TGTGCCAGCAGCTTAGACGGAAGGCCAGGGGATCGCTCTGGAAACACCATATATTTT. It is translated as CASSLDGRPGDRSGNTIYF.

This chain uses TRBV4-1 with TRBJ2-7; 8 bases map to TRBD1. The CDR3 consists of 15 residues. CDR1 is MGHRA, CDR2 YSYEKL, per germline. J gave up 5 bases and V 1 base, and 7 bases lay outside the gene matches. CDR3 bases: TGCGCCAGCAGCCAAGTACGGACAGGGATCAACGAGCAGTACTTC. Encoded protein: CASSQVRTGINEQYF.

The chain uses TRBV5-1 and TRBJ2-7, with 8 bases aligning to TRBD2. V shed 4 bases, J shed 5 bases, and the junction held 11 bases outside the gene matches. The germline V gene has CDR1 SGHRS and CDR2 YFSETQ. This CDR3 has 15 amino acids. CDR3 in amino acids: CASSLPGSGIDEQYF. The CDR3 DNA reads TGCGCCAGCAGCCTTCCTGGTAGCGGGATTGACGAGCAGTACTTC. Together with reference TRBV5-1 and TRBJ2-7, the CDR3 gives the full variable domain: KAGVTQTPRYLIKTRGQQVTLSCSPISGHRSVSWYQQTPGQGLQFLFEYFSETQRNKGNFPGRFSGRQFSNSRSEMNVSTLELGDSALYLCASSLPGSGIDEQYFGPGTRLTVT.

V gene TRBV5-4 combines with J gene TRBJ2-1; D is unclear. This CDR3 contains 13 residues. CDR1 is SGHNT, CDR2 YYREEE, per germline (reference sequence). V was clipped by 1 base and J by 7 bases, with 9 bases between them. The CDR3 coding sequence is TGTGCCAGCAGCTTGTTTGGTCCGAATGAGCAGTTCTTC. This translates into CASSLFGPNEQFF. The variable domain in full, with the rest retrieved from reference TRBV5-4 and TRBJ2-1, is ETGVTQSPTHLIKTRGQQVTLRCSSQSGHNTVSWYQQALGQGPQFIFQYYREEENGRGNFPPRFSGLQFPNYSSELNVNALELDDSALYLCASSLFGPNEQFFGPGTRLTVL.

This rearrangement joins TRBV10-3 to TRBJ2-1; D gene ambiguous. V lost 2 bases and J lost 10, with 9 bases in between. CDR3 length equals 12 residues. CDR1 ENHRY and CDR2 SYGVKD come from the germline V gene. CDR3 nucleotide sequence: TGTGCCATCAGTGAGGACCGCGCGGAGCAGTTCTTC. Protein product: CAISEDRAEQFF.